Listed below are T cell receptor beta chains from one sample, sequenced in a study of OX40 agonist ivuxolimab in advanced cancers. TCRdb keeps only in-frame clones here, not all; method: immunoSEQ multiplex PCR. The data contain about 88,000 clones, just under 90% of them singletons. Sample: CD4+ or CD8+ T cells sorted from blood, taken in a trial of the OX40 agonist ivuxolimab. The receptors originated from an adult with an advanced solid tumor such as melanoma, head and neck, liver or kidney cancer. Both conserved end residues are part of each CDR3. D genes are given only for firm matches. Size is stated for part of the rows, as once, few or many counts, or as a class when the clone is expanded.

j_call clone_size v_call d_call cdr3_nt cdr3_aa
TRBJ2-1 - TRBV7-2 - TGTGCCAGCAGCCCAGATCCGCCTAGATACAATGAGCAGTTCTTC CASSPDPPRYNEQFF
TRBJ2-2 - TRBV6-1 TRBD2 TGTGCCGGGGGGGGTCTCGCGAACACCGGGGAGCTGTTTTTT CAGGGLANTGELFF
TRBJ2-7 - TRBV18 - TGTGCCAGCTCTCAGGGGACCATTGCCTACGAGCAGTACTTC CASSQGTIAYEQYF
TRBJ2-1 - TRBV6-1 TRBD2 TGTGCCAGCAACGGACTAGCGGGGCGCAATGAGCAGTTCTTC CASNGLAGRNEQFF
TRBJ1-5 - TRBV19 - TGTGCCAGTAGCCCCGTTACTCAGCCCCAGCATTTT CASSPVTQPQHF
TRBJ2-1 once TRBV7-2 TRBD2 TGTGCCAGCAGCTCCCGGATAGCGGGAGGGCCGATCATTGAGCAGTTCTTC CASSSRIAGGPIIEQFF
TRBJ1-6 - TRBV2 TRBD1 TGTGCCAGCAGTGAGGACAGGAACTATAATTCACCCCTCCACTTT CASSEDRNYNSPLHF
TRBJ2-1 many TRBV27 - TGTGCCAGCAGGAGACAGGATTCCTACAATGAGCAGTTCTTC CASRRQDSYNEQFF
TRBJ2-3 - TRBV7-2 TRBD1 TGTGCCAGCAGCTTTCGACAGGGGGCGCGCACAGATACGCAGTATTTT CASSFRQGARTDTQYF
TRBJ2-1 - TRBV19 TRBD2 TGTGCCAGTAGACGGACTAGCGGGGGAAGCGATGAGCAGTTCTTC CASRRTSGGSDEQFF
TRBJ2-5 - TRBV6-1 - TGTGCCAGCAGTCGGGGCCTTCAAGAGACCCAGTACTTC CASSRGLQETQYF
TRBJ2-3 - TRBV11-2 TRBD2 TGTGCCAGCAGCTTAAGGACTAGCGGGGGTGTAACAGATACGCAGTATTTT CASSLRTSGGVTDTQYF
TRBJ1-5 - TRBV6-5 - TGTGCCAGCAGTTACGATGGCAGAGATCAGCCCCAGCATTTT CASSYDGRDQPQHF
TRBJ1-4 - TRBV27 - TGTGCCAGCAGTACACAACAGAAAGGGAGTGAAAAACTGTTTTTT CASSTQQKGSEKLFF
TRBJ2-3 - TRBV7-8 - TGTGCCAGCAGCCGAAATAGCGGAACTAGCACAGATACGCAGTATTTT CASSRNSGTSTDTQYF
TRBJ2-5 - TRBV7-6 - TGTGCCAGCAGCTTAGATCAGCAAGAGACCCAGTACTTC CASSLDQQETQYF
TRBJ1-1 - TRBV19 - TGTGCCAGTAGTAGGAGACGGGGAGTAGAGACTGAAGCTTTCTTT CASSRRRGVETEAFF
TRBJ2-3 - TRBV27 TRBD2 TGTGCCAGCAGGCGACTAGCGGGAGTTACAGATACGCAGTATTTT CASRRLAGVTDTQYF
TRBJ2-1 - TRBV5-4 - TGTGCCAGCAGCTTCCCCGGGACTGGGGAGATCAATGAGCAGTTCTTC CASSFPGTGEINEQFF
TRBJ2-2 - TRBV15 - TGTGCCACCAGCCCCCCTGGGCGCGGGGAGCTGTTTTTT CATSPPGRGELFF
TRBJ1-3 once TRBV29-1 - TGCAGCGTCGGAGGCGCCTCTGGAAACACCATATATTTT CSVGGASGNTIYF
TRBJ2-7 - TRBV28 TRBD2 TGTGCCAGCATCGCCGGGACTATCAATTACGAGCAGTACTTC CASIAGTINYEQYF
TRBJ1-4 - TRBV11-2 TRBD1 TGTGCCAGCAGCTCACGACAGGGCCCTAATGAAAAACTGTTTTTT CASSSRQGPNEKLFF
TRBJ1-2 once TRBV19 - TGTGCCAGTAGTGTAGACACGGAGTATGGCTACACCTTC CASSVDTEYGYTF
TRBJ2-7 - TRBV21-1 - TGTGCCAGCAGCAATCAAGAGGGGGAGCCCTACGAGCAGTACTTC CASSNQEGEPYEQYF
TRBJ2-7 - TRBV7-2 - TGTGCCAGCAGCTTAGACGTCGGAACCTACGAGCAGTACTTC CASSLDVGTYEQYF
TRBJ2-1 - TRBV19 TRBD1 TGTGCCAGTAGTATCCCGACAGGGCATGAGCAGTTCTTC CASSIPTGHEQFF
TRBJ1-5 - TRBV7-2 - TGTGCCAGCAGCGTCAGGGGTGGGGGCAATCAGCCCCAGCATTTT CASSVRGGGNQPQHF
TRBJ2-3 - TRBV29-1 TRBD2 TGCAGCGGCCTTGGGGCGGGAGTGGGCACAGATACGCAGTATTTT CSGLGAGVGTDTQYF
TRBJ2-7 - TRBV7-2 TRBD2 TGTGCCAGCAGCTTCTTGACCGGAACCGGGACTAGCGGATACGAGCAGTACTTC CASSFLTGTGTSGYEQYF
TRBJ2-7 few TRBV6-1 - TGTGCCAGCAGTTTGAGGTTCCGCGAGCAGTACTTC CASSLRFREQYF
TRBJ1-2 - TRBV9 - TGTGCCAGCAGCGCCTACCGGGGAGGGGTTAACTATGGCTACACCTTC CASSAYRGGVNYGYTF
TRBJ2-5 - TRBV7-2 TRBD2 TGTGCCAGCAGCCGCCGGACTAGCGGGAGGGCAGGTCAAGAGACCCAGTACTTC CASSRRTSGRAGQETQYF
TRBJ2-2 - TRBV10-2 - TGCGCCAGCAGTGTCCGGAGCCGCGGGGAGCTGTTTTTT CASSVRSRGELFF
TRBJ1-1 - TRBV6-6 - TGTGCCAGCAGTTACTCGGTCGGCACGAACACTGAAGCTTTCTTT CASSYSVGTNTEAFF
TRBJ2-2 - TRBV5-1 - TGCGCCAGCAGCACGCGGGACAGCCGGAACACCGGGGAGCTGTTTTTT CASSTRDSRNTGELFF
TRBJ2-5 - TRBV7-7 - TGTGCCAGCAGCGACCCATCGACGGGGACCCAGTACTTC CASSDPSTGTQYF
TRBJ2-7 - TRBV6-1 - TGTGCCAGCAGTGAGTTACTGTACGAGCAGTACTTC CASSELLYEQYF
TRBJ2-5 - TRBV2 - TGTGCCAGCAGTGTAGAGGAGACCCAGTACTTC CASSVEETQYF
TRBJ2-7 - TRBV9 TRBD1 TGTGCCAGCAGCGCGGACAGGGCTAAGGAGCAGTACTTC CASSADRAKEQYF
TRBJ1-1 - TRBV29-1 TRBD1 TGCAGCGTTGATGGACAGGGATTGAACACTGAAGCTTTCTTT CSVDGQGLNTEAFF